The 29 T cell receptor beta chains below all came from one sample that was sequenced in a study of human T cells and chemical hapten exposure. TCRdb re-called the RACE reads through MiXCR, storing one row per CDR3 protein. The table includes more than 60,000 distinct CDR3 sequences, 10% detected once. The time point here: patch test 2, 6 weeks after DPC sensitization. The treatment: therapeutic diphenylcyclopropenone sensitization with weekly scalp DPC. The sample was whole blood, taken in connection with sensitization to the hapten diphenylcyclopropenone (DPC). The receptor set was obtained from a woman between 50 and 59 years old with alopecia areata. Some clones in this sample may be carry-over from other donors' samples.

This clonotype was seen repeatedly, ten times or more. This chain joins TRBV30 and TRBJ2-1, with D unclear. V shed 2 bases and J shed 4 bases, with 21 bases lying between them. The CDR3 loop spans 17 amino acids. Germline assignment: CDR1 GTSNPN and CDR2 SVGIG (reference sequence). The CDR3 here is CAWSFPPDPFPYNEQFF. The CDR3 bases are TGTGCCTGGAGTTTTCCTCCGGACCCCTTTCCTTACAATGAGCAGTTCTTC.

V is TRBV6-5 and J is TRBJ2-4; D possibly uses TRBD1 or TRBD2 (5 bases each). There are 15 residues in the CDR3. CDR1 and CDR2 (germline): MNHEY, SVGAGI. Trimming cost V 2 bases and J 4 bases, with 12 bases left between them. The CDR3 DNA sequence: TGTGCCAGCAGTTACAACCGGGACGGTAAAAACATTCAGTACTTC. Its translation: CASSYNRDGKNIQYF.

On this clonotype: A much larger clone differs from this one at a single base, so this may be a read error. This CDR3 is CASRLAAPNEQYF. CDR3 bases: TGTGCCAGCAGATTGGCTGCCCCCAACGAGCAGTACTTC. The V call is TRBV28, the J call TRBJ2-7, with no clear D. The CDR3 loop spans 13 amino acids. V was pared by 6 bases and J by 5 bases, with 14 bases between. Germline values: CDR1 MDHEN, CDR2 SYDVKM.

This clonotype was detected ten times or more. The rearrangement links TRBV2 to TRBJ1-6; D may be TRBD1 (5 bases). V was pared by 8 bases and J by 7 bases, with 6 bases between. The germline CDR1 and CDR2 sequences are SNHLY and FYNNEI. This CDR3 comprises 11 residues. CDR3 residues: CASGGNSPLHF. The CDR3 nucleotides read TGTGCCAGCGGGGGAAATTCACCCCTCCACTTT.

Note on this clonotype: It may be a read error: a sequence one base away is much more abundant. The chain links TRBV29-1 to TRBJ1-5, with 7 bases fitting TRBD1. Looked up from germline, CDR1 is SQVTM and CDR2 is ANQGSEA. CDR3 length: 13 amino acids. The CDR3 DNA is TGCAGGGTGGCCCAGGGGGATAATCAGCCCCAGCATTTT. Residues: CRVAQGDNQPQHF. Using reference TRBV29-1 and TRBJ1-5 for the parts outside the CDR3, the full variable domain is SAVISQKPSRDICQRGTSLTIQCQVDSQVTMMFWYRQQPGQSLTLIATANQGSEATYESGFVIDKFPISRPNLTFSTLTVSNMSPEDSSIYLCRVAQGDNQPQHFGDGTRLSIL.

This clonotype was recorded at least ten times. The gene calls are TRBV18 and TRBJ1-2, with D tentatively TRBD1 (5 bases). The germline gives CDR1 KGHSH, CDR2 LQKENI. Trimming cost V 4 bases and J 3 bases, with 15 bases left between them. This CDR3 comprises 15 residues. CDR3 sequence (DNA): TGTGCCAGCTCACTCGGGACTAGGGTGGACTATGGCTACACCTTC. Its translation: CASSLGTRVDYGYTF.

Ten or more counts support this clonotype. The gene calls are TRBV20-1 and TRBJ1-2, with 9 bases fitting TRBD1. Germline loops: CDR1 DFQATT, CDR2 SNEGSKA (reference sequence). This CDR3 contains 12 residues. V shed 6 bases, J shed 13 bases, and the junction held 12 bases outside the gene matches. The CDR3 spells CSAQIQGAAFTF. CDR3 DNA: TGCAGTGCCCAAATACAGGGGGCGGCCTTCACCTTC.

This clonotype occurred many times. The J gene is TRBJ1-1, the V gene TRBV7-6; D unclear. Trimming shortened V by 3 bases and J by 1 base, and 9 bases separated the two germline ends. The CDR3 runs 14 residues. Looked up from germline, CDR1 is SGHVS and CDR2 is FNYEAQ. The CDR3 spells CASSLGTANTEAFF. For the CDR3, the DNA is TGTGCCAGCAGCTTGGGTACGGCGAACACTGAAGCTTTCTTT.

This clonotype was detected many times. The CDR3 here is CASSRDQGLDEQFF. CDR3 sequence (DNA): TGTGCCAGCAGTCGGGACCAGGGATTGGATGAGCAGTTCTTC. This chain links TRBV11-2 with TRBJ2-1; possibly TRBD1 or TRBD2 for D (5 bases each). The CDR3 extends over 14 amino acids. CDR1 is SGHAT and CDR2 is FQNNGV in the germline V gene. Trimming shortened V by 6 bases and J by 8 bases, and 17 bases separated the two germline ends.

This clonotype was seen more than once but under ten times. The chain employs TRBV18 and TRBJ2-7; a weak D match, TRBD2 (6 bases). The CDR3 spans 11 residues. The V gene's germline CDR1 is KGHSH and CDR2 LQKENI. V was shortened by 6 bases and J by 11 bases, with 14 bases between the two germline ends. For the CDR3, the DNA is TGTGCCAGCTCCTCCGGAGGGCCCGAGTACTTC. It codes for CASSSGGPEYF.

This clonotype has ten or more counts. The chain employs TRBV18 and TRBJ1-1; D may be TRBD1 (5 bases). V was shortened by 3 bases and J by 3 bases, with 8 bases between the two germline ends. The germline gives CDR1 KGHSH, CDR2 LQKENI. CDR3 length: 13 amino acids. The CDR3 loop reads CASSPQGYTEAFF. DNA for the CDR3: TGTGCCAGCTCACCTCAGGGTTACACTGAAGCTTTCTTT.

CDR3 bases: TGTGCCAGCAGCTTATTATCAGCCCTACGAAATGAGCAGTTCTTC. This sequence encodes CASSLLSALRNEQFF. This chain uses TRBV7-9 with TRBJ2-1; D remains ambiguous. V was pared by 2 bases and J by 7 bases, with 15 bases between. Germline CDR1 reads SEHNR; CDR2 reads FQNEAQ (reference sequence). The CDR3 has 15 residues.

A few counts support this clonotype. This rearrangement joins TRBV7-6 to TRBJ2-3; unclear D gene. Trimming removed 1 base at V and 0 bases at J, with 5 bases between. In germline, CDR1 is SGHVS, CDR2 FNYEAQ. This CDR3 is built from 14 residues. This CDR3 reads CASSLGVSTDTQYF. The CDR3 DNA is TGTGCCAGCAGCTTAGGTGTGAGCACAGATACGCAGTATTTT. Looking up the rest from reference TRBV7-6 and TRBJ2-3 gives the full variable domain: GAGVSQSPRYKVTKRGQDVALRCDPISGHVSLYWYRQALGQGPEFLTYFNYEAQQDKSGLPNDRFSAERPEGSISTLTIQRTEQRDSAMYRCASSLGVSTDTQYFGPGTRLTVL.

For this clonotype: A read error is possible here, since a much larger clone lies one base away. The rearrangement uses TRBV4-1 and TRBJ2-6; 9 positions match TRBD2. There are 20 residues in the CDR3. CDR1 and CDR2 from the germline V gene are MGHRA and YSYEKL. Trimming removed 5 bases from V and 3 bases from J; junction bases left unmatched: 17. The CDR3 loop is CASSASASLAGFYGANVLTF. The CDR3 bases are TGCGCCAGCAGCGCCTCAGCCTCCCTAGCGGGGTTCTATGGGGCCAACGTCCTGACTTTC.

The J gene is TRBJ1-2, the V gene TRBV6-1; unclear D gene. Germline V gene data show CDR1 as MNHNS and CDR2 as SASEGT. Trimming stripped 1 base from V and 6 bases from J, with 18 bases between. The CDR3 has 16 residues. CDR3 region: CASSEVMMGGMDGYTF. For the CDR3, the DNA is TGTGCCAGCAGTGAAGTCATGATGGGCGGAATGGATGGCTACACCTTC.

This clonotype was detected many times. The V call is TRBV5-1, the J call TRBJ2-7; TRBD2 agrees at 7 bases. V dropped 0 bases and J dropped 2; count of bases not matched to a gene: 5. CDR1 is SGHRS and CDR2 is YFSETQ in the germline V gene. The CDR3 consists of 15 residues. DNA for the CDR3: TGCGCCAGCAGCTTGGTCCCGGGAGGAACCTACGAGCAGTACTTC. This gives the protein CASSLVPGGTYEQYF.

In its sample, this clonotype was seen many times. The chain's CDR3 is CSATDTYNQPQHF. As DNA, the CDR3 is TGCAGTGCTACAGACACCTACAATCAGCCCCAGCATTTT. The J gene is TRBJ1-5, the V gene TRBV20-1, with unresolved D. Per the germline V gene, CDR1 is DFQATT and CDR2 is SNEGSKA (reference sequence). This CDR3 comprises 13 residues. V was shortened by 4 bases and J by 3 bases, with 10 bases between the two germline ends.

This clonotype was seen repeatedly, ten times or more. The chain couples TRBV12-3 or TRBV12-4 to TRBJ1-1; D uncertain. V was pared by 7 bases and J by 8 bases, with 17 bases between. The CDR3 has 13 residues. Here the CDR3 reads CASTKTLAGEAFF. The DNA of the CDR3 is TGTGCCAGCACCAAGACACTCGCCGGCGAAGCTTTCTTT.

This clonotype has a count of ten or more. The rearrangement uses TRBV3-1 and TRBJ2-7; D is uncertain. V lost 7 bases and J lost 3, with 10 bases in between. Germline V CDR1 and CDR2: LGHDT, YNNKEL (reference sequence). This CDR3 contains 12 residues. This chain's CDR3 is CASTGPDYEQYF. In DNA, the CDR3 is TGTGCCAGCACCGGGCCCGACTACGAGCAGTACTTC.

This clonotype came up many times. The chain carries TRBV25-1 and TRBJ2-5, with D uncertain. Per germline, CDR1 MGHDK and CDR2 SYGVNS. The ends were cut back, 6 bases at V and 2 bases at J, with 4 bases in the middle. This CDR3 is 11 amino acids long. CDR3: CASSGQETQYF. In DNA, the CDR3 is TGTGCCAGCAGCGGGCAAGAGACCCAGTACTTC.

This clonotype was observed a handful of times. V gene TRBV3-1 combines with J gene TRBJ1-1, with a weak D call TRBD1 (6 bases). Trimming pared 1 base from V and 0 bases from J, leaving 18 bases between. This CDR3 contains 18 residues. Germline V CDR1 and CDR2: LGHDT, YNNKEL (reference sequence). CDR3 nucleotides: TGTGCCAGCAGCCAAGTTTCCCTCGGGGGCTCAATGAACACTGAAGCTTTCTTT. It codes for CASSQVSLGGSMNTEAFF.

This clonotype was seen many times. The V and J genes are TRBV30 and TRBJ2-1; 12 positions match TRBD1. The V and J ends lost 5 bases and 9 bases, in that order; junction bases with no gene match: 8. The CDR3 loop spans 14 amino acids. Germline V gene sequence: CDR1 GTSNPN, CDR2 SVGIG (reference sequence). The CDR3 DNA is TGTGCCTGGGCCCGGGACAGGGGGCGACGTGAGCAGTTCTTC. Its protein is CAWARDRGRREQFF.

The V gene is TRBV9, the J gene TRBJ2-2; weak D call: TRBD2 (6 bases). V dropped 2 bases and J dropped 6 bases, with 17 bases sitting between them. The CDR3 length is 16 residues. The germline CDR1 and CDR2 sequences are SGDLS and YYNGEE. CDR3 amino acids: CASSVDFSGSSGELFF. The CDR3 DNA sequence: TGTGCCAGCAGCGTCGACTTTTCCGGGAGTTCCGGGGAGCTGTTTTTT.

This clonotype was observed a few times. The J gene is TRBJ2-7, the V gene TRBV29-1, with 11 bases matching TRBD1. V shed 5 bases and J 2 bases; nucleotides not matched to a gene: 2. From germline, CDR1 is SQVTM and CDR2 ANQGSEA. The CDR3 runs 13 residues. CDR3 residues: CSVRGQGAYEQYF. The CDR3, as DNA: TGCAGCGTTAGGGGACAGGGGGCCTACGAGCAGTACTTC.

This clonotype appeared many times. J is TRBJ2-1 and V is TRBV18; D gene unclear. Trimming took 1 base from V and 4 from J, leaving 11 bases between them. From germline, CDR1 is KGHSH and CDR2 LQKENI. The CDR3 covers 15 residues. The CDR3 coding sequence is TGTGCCAGCTCACCACTGACTGGGCGATACAATGAGCAGTTCTTC. It encodes CASSPLTGRYNEQFF.

About this clonotype: Because it lacks the conserved phenylalanine or tryptophan at the end, this CDR3 is likely a read error. The chain uses TRBV4-2 and TRBJ2-3; 12 bases are shared with TRBD2. The CDR3 has 18 amino acids. The trim removed 0 bases at V and 4 bases at J, leaving 8 bases unmatched. Per the germline V gene, CDR1 is LGHNA and CDR2 is YNFKEQ. Here the CDR3 reads CASSQDQVTSGSPDTQYL. As DNA, the CDR3 is TGTGCCAGCAGCCAAGATCAGGTGACTAGCGGGAGCCCAGATACGCAGTATTTG.

Ten or more counts support this clonotype. The genes are TRBV25-1 and TRBJ2-3; D may be TRBD1 (6 bases). V was shortened by 2 bases and J by 1 base, with 10 bases between the two germline ends. Germline loops: CDR1 MGHDK, CDR2 SYGVNS. The CDR3 has 15 amino acids. The CDR3 nucleotides are TGTGCCAGCAGTGAACATCGGACAGGCACAGATACGCAGTATTTT. Encoded protein: CASSEHRTGTDTQYF.

This chain links TRBV2 with TRBJ1-3; no clear D. Germline assignment: CDR1 SNHLY and CDR2 FYNNEI. There are 15 residues in the CDR3. V lost 5 bases to trimming and J lost 0 bases, with 11 bases between them. The CDR3 bases are TGTGCCAGCAGTCTGGGGATCGACTCTGGAAACACCATATATTTT. It specifies CASSLGIDSGNTIYF.

This clonotype occurred a few times. The chain uses TRBV9 and TRBJ1-6; D uncertain. V was cut by 1 base and J by 7 bases, with 9 bases left in between. CDR1 and CDR2 (germline): SGDLS, YYNGEE. The CDR3 has 14 amino acids. In DNA form, the CDR3 reads TGTGCCAGCAGCGTAAGGTCTGGGAATTCACCCCTCCACTTT. As protein: CASSVRSGNSPLHF. Complete variable domain (other parts from reference TRBV9 and TRBJ1-6): DSGVTQTPKHLITATGQRVTLRCSPRSGDLSVYWYQQSLDQGLQFLIQYYNGEERAKGNILERFSAQQFPDLHSELNLSSLELGDSALYFCASSVRSGNSPLHFGNGTRLTVT.